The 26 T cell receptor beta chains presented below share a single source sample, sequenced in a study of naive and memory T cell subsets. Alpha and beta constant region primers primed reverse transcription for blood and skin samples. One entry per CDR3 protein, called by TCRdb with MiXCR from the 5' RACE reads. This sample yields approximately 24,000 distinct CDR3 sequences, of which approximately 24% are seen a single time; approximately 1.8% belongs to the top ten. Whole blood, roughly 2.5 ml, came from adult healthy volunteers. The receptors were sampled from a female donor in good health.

The CDR3 here is CASSPRDKEAFF. The CDR3 DNA follows: TGTGCCAGCAGCCCCCGGGACAAGGAGGCTTTCTTT. The chain has TRBV3-1 and TRBJ1-1; a possible D gene is TRBD1 (6 bases). This CDR3 has 12 residues. Germline V lookup: CDR1 LGHDT, CDR2 YNNKEL (reference sequence). V gave up 4 bases and J gave up 11 bases, with 14 bases separating them.

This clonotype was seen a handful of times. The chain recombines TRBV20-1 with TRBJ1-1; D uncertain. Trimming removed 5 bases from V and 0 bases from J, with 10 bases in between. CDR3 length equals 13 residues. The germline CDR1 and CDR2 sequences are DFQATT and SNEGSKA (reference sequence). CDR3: CSAAYDMNTEAFF. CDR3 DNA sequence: TGCAGTGCTGCATACGACATGAACACTGAAGCTTTCTTT.

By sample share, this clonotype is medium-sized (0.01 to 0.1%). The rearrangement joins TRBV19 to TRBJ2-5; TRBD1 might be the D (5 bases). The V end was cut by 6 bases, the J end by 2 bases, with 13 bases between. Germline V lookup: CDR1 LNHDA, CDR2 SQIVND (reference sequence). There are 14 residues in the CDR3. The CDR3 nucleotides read TGTGCCAGTAGAGGACAAAAAGTACAAGAGACCCAGTACTTC. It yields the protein CASRGQKVQETQYF.

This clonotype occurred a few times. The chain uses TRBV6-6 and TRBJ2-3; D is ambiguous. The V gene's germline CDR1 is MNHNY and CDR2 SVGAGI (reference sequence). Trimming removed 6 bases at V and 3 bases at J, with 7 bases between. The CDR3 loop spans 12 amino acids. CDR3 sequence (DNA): TGTGCCAGCAGAAGACCTACAGATACGCAGTATTTT. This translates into CASRRPTDTQYF.

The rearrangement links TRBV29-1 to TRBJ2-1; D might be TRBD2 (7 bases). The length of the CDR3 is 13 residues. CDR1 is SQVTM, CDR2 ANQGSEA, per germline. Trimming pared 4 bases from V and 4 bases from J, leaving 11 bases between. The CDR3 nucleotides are TGCAGCGTTGGGGGGGGCGGGTACAATGAGCAGTTCTTC. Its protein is CSVGGGGYNEQFF.

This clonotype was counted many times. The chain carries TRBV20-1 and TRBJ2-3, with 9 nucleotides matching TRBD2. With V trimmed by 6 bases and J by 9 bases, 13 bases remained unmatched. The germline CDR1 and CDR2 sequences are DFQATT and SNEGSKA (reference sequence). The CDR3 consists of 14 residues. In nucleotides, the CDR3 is TGCAGTGCCCCCCTTGGGCGGGAGGGCGGCACGCAGTATTTT. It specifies CSAPLGREGGTQYF.

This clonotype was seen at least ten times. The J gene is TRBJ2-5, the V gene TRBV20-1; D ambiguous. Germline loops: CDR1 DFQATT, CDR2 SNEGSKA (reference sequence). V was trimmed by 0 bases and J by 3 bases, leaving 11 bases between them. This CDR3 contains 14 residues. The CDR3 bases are TGCAGTGCTAGAGATTGGTACACAGAAGAGACCCAGTACTTC. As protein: CSARDWYTEETQYF.

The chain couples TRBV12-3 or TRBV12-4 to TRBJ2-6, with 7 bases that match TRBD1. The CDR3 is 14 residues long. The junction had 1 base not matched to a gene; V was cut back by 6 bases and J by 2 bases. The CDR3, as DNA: TGTGCCAGCAGGCAGGGGGCTGGGGCCAACGTCCTGACTTTC. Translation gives CASRQGAGANVLTF.

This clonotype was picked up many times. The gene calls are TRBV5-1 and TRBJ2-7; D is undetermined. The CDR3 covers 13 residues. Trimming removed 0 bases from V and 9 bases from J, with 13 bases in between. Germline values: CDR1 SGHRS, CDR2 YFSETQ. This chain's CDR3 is CASSLAGLSGQYF. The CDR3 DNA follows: TGCGCCAGCAGCTTGGCCGGTCTCTCGGGGCAGTACTTC.

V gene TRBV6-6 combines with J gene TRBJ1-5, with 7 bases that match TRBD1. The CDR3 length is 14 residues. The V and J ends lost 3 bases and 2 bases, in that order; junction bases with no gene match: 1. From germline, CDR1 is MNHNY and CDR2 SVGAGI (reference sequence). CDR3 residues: CASSYGTGNQPQHF. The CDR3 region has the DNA TGTGCCAGCAGTTATGGGACAGGCAATCAGCCCCAGCATTTT.

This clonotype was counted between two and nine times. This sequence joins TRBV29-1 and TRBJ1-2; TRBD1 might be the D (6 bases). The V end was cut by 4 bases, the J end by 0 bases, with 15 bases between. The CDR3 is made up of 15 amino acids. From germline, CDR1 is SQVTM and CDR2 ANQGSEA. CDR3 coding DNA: TGCAGCGTTGTTGGGGGGGGCAGATCTAACTATGGCTACACCTTC. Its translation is CSVVGGGRSNYGYTF.

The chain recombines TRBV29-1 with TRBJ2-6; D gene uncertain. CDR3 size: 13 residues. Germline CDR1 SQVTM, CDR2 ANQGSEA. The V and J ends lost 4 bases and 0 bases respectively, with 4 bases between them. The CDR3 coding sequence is TGCAGCGTTGCAGACTCTGGGGCCAACGTCCTGACTTTC. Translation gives CSVADSGANVLTF.

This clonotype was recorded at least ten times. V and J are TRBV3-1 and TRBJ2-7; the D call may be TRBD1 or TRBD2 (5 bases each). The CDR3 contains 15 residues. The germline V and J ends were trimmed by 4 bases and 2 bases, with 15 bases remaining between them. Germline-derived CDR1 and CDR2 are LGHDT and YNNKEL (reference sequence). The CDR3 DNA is TGTGCCAGCAGCCCCACCAGGGAGAGGGCCTACGAGCAGTACTTC. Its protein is CASSPTRERAYEQYF.

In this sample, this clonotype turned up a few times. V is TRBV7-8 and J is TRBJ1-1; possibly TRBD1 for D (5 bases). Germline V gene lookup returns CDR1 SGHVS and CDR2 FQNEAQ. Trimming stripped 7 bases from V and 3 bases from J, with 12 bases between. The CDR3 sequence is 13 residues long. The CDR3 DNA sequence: TGTGCCAGCATCCGTGGGGGACACACTGAAGCTTTCTTT. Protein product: CASIRGGHTEAFF.

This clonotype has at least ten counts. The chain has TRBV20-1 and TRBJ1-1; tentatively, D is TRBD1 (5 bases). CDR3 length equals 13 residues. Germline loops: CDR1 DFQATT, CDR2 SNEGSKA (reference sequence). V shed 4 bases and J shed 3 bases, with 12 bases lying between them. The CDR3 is CSAKRGVDTEAFF. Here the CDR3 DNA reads TGCAGTGCTAAGCGGGGGGTTGACACTGAAGCTTTCTTT.

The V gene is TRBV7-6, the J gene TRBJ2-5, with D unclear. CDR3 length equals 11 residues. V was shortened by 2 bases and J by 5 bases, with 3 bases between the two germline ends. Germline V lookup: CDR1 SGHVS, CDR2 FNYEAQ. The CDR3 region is CASSLSETQYF. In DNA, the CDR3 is TGTGCCAGCAGCTTAAGTGAGACCCAGTACTTC. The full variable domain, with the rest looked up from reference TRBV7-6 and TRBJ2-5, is GAGVSQSPRYKVTKRGQDVALRCDPISGHVSLYWYRQALGQGPEFLTYFNYEAQQDKSGLPNDRFSAERPEGSISTLTIQRTEQRDSAMYRCASSLSETQYFGPGTRLLVL.

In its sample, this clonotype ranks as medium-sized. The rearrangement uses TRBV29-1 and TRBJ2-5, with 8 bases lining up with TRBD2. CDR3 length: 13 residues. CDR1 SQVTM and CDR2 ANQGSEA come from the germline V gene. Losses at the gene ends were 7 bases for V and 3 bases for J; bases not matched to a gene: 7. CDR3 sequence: CSALTSGEETQYF. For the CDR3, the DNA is TGCAGCGCCCTCACTAGCGGCGAAGAGACCCAGTACTTC. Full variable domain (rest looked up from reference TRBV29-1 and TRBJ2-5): SAVISQKPSRDICQRGTSLTIQCQVDSQVTMMFWYRQQPGQSLTLIATANQGSEATYESGFVIDKFPISRPNLTFSTLTVSNMSPEDSSIYLCSALTSGEETQYFGPGTRLLVL.

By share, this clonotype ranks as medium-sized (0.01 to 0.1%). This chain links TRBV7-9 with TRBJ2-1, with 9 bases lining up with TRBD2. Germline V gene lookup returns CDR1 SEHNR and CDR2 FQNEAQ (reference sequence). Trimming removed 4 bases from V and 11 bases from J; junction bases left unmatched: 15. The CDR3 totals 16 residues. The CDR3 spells CASSSISGLAGNQQFF. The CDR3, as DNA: TGTGCCAGCAGCTCAATTTCGGGGCTAGCGGGAAATCAGCAGTTCTTC.

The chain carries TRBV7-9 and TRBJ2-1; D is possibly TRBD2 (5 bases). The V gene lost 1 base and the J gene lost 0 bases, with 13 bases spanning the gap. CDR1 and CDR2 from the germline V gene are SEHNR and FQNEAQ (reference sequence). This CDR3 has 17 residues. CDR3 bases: TGTGCCAGCAGCTTAGGGGATAGCGAGTACTCCTACAATGAGCAGTTCTTC. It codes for CASSLGDSEYSYNEQFF.

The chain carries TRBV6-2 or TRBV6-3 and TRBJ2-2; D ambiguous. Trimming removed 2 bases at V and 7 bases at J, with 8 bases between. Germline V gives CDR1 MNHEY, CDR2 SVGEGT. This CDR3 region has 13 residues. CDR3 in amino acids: CASSYIMVGELFF. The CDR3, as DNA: TGTGCCAGCAGTTACATCATGGTCGGGGAGCTGTTTTTT.

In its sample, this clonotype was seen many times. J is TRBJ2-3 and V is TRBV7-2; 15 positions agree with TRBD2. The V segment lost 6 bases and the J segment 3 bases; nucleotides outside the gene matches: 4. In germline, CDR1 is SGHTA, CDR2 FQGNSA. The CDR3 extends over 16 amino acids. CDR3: CASRGLAGGSTDTQYF. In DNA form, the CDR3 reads TGTGCCAGCAGAGGACTAGCGGGAGGGAGTACAGATACGCAGTATTTT.

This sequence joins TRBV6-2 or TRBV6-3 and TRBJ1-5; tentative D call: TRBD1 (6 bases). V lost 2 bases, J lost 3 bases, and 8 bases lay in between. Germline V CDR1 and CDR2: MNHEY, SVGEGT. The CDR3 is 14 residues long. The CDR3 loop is CASSYQGFNQPQHF. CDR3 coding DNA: TGTGCCAGCAGTTACCAGGGGTTCAATCAGCCCCAGCATTTT.

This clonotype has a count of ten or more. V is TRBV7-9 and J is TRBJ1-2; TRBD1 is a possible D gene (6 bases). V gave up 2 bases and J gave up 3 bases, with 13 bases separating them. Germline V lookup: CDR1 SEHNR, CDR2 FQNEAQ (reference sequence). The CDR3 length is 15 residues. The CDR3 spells CASSLQGGQDYGYTF. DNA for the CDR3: TGTGCCAGCAGCTTACAAGGGGGGCAGGACTATGGCTACACCTTC. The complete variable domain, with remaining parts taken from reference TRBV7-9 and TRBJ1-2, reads DTGVSQNPRHKITKRGQNVTFRCDPISEHNRLYWYRQTLGQGPEFLTYFQNEAQLEKSRLLSDRFSAERPKGSFSTLEIQRTEQGDSAMYLCASSLQGGQDYGYTFGSGTRLTVV.

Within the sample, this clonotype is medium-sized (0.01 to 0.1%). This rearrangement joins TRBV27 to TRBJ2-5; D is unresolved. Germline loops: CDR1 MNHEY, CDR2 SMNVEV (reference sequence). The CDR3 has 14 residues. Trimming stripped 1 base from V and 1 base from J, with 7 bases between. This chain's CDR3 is CASSLLGSQETQYF. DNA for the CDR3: TGTGCCAGCAGTTTATTAGGTAGCCAAGAGACCCAGTACTTC.

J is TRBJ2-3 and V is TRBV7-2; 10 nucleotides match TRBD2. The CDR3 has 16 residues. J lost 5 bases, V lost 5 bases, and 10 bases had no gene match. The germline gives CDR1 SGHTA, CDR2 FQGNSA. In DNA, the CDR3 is TGTGCCAGCAGCCCGGGGATAGCGGGAGGCGAAGATACGCAGTATTTT. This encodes CASSPGIAGGEDTQYF.

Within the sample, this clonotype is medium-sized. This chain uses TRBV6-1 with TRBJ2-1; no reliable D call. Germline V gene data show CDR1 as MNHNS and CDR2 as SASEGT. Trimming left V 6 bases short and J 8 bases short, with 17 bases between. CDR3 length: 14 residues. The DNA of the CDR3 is TGTGCCAGCAGGACGTCGCCCGGGTTCCATGAGCAGTTCTTC. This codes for CASRTSPGFHEQFF.